Below are 21 T cell receptor beta chains sequenced from a single sample in a study of T cell clonotyping in hematopoietic cell transplantation. Profiled with immunoSEQ multiplex PCR; TCRdb holds only in-frame clones, not every one. The repertoire holds 60,000 to 75,000 clones, with around 94% as singletons. The sequencing input was peripheral blood mononuclear cells. The receptors shown here come from a middle-aged man in good health. Some clones in this sample may be carry-over from other donors' samples.

CDR3 in amino acids: CASRGTGRNEQFF. CDR3 coding DNA: TGTGCCAGCAGGGGGACAGGGAGGAATGAGCAGTTCTTC. The chain carries TRBV6-5 and TRBJ2-1; 9 nucleotides agree with TRBD1. The CDR3 is 13 residues long. Germline trimming cut 6 bases from V and 7 bases from J; bases unmatched to any gene: 4. The germline gives CDR1 MNHEY, CDR2 SVGAGI.

The genes are TRBV6-1 and TRBJ2-5; D ambiguous. The V end was cut by 2 bases, the J end by 3 bases, with 10 bases between. The CDR3 extends over 14 amino acids. CDR1 is MNHNS, CDR2 SASEGT, per germline. The chain's CDR3 is CASSEFARKETQYF. CDR3 coding DNA: TGTGCCAGCAGTGAATTTGCTAGGAAAGAGACCCAGTACTTC.

This clone has just a few counts. The V gene is TRBV28, the J gene TRBJ2-1, with unresolved D. The CDR3 totals 13 residues. The V end was cut by 2 bases, the J end by 10 bases, with 12 bases between. Germline V gives CDR1 MDHEN, CDR2 SYDVKM. The CDR3 DNA follows: TGTGCCAGCAGTTTAGGGCCGACCAGGGAGCAGTTCTTC. This translates into CASSLGPTREQFF.

The V and J genes are TRBV11-3 and TRBJ1-5, with D unresolved. The V end lost 4 bases, the J end lost 3 bases, and 16 bases lay between the germline ends. The CDR3 is 16 amino acids. Germline CDR1 reads SGHNT; CDR2 reads YENEEA. CDR3 region: CASSSERPGPNQPQHF. In nucleotides, the CDR3 is TGTGCCAGCAGCTCCGAGCGACCGGGCCCCAATCAGCCCCAGCATTTT.

This chain joins TRBV28 and TRBJ2-2, with unresolved D. The CDR3 is 13 amino acids. Trimming left V 7 bases short and J 2 bases short, with 8 bases between. CDR1 and CDR2 (germline): MDHEN, SYDVKM. The CDR3 protein is CASTFGNTGELFF. As DNA, the CDR3 is TGTGCCAGCACCTTCGGTAACACCGGGGAGCTGTTTTTT.

This clone was seen once. V is TRBV7-2 and J is TRBJ2-3; TRBD2 matches at 11 bases. This CDR3 is 15 amino acids long. The junction had 6 bases not matched to a gene; V was cut back by 5 bases and J by 5 bases. The V gene's germline CDR1 is SGHTA and CDR2 FQGNSA. The CDR3 nucleotides read TGTGCCAGCAGCCGAACTAGCGGGAGTGGAGATACGCAGTATTTT. Amino acid sequence: CASSRTSGSGDTQYF.

The chain links TRBV6-5 to TRBJ2-7; 11 bases agree with TRBD2. V lost 4 bases, J lost 1 base, and 6 bases stayed unmatched. Germline V gives CDR1 MNHEY, CDR2 SVGAGI. This CDR3 comprises 16 residues. Written as DNA, the CDR3 is TGTGCCAGCAGTTTTAGGGGACTAGCGGATTCCTACGAGCAGTACTTC. Translation: CASSFRGLADSYEQYF.

This clone occurred a few times. The rearrangement joins TRBV5-4 to TRBJ2-7, with 12 bases matching TRBD2. The CDR3 spans 16 residues. The V gene's germline CDR1 is SGHNT and CDR2 YYREEE (reference sequence). Trimming at V came to 3 bases and at J to 2 bases, leaving 6 bases not matched to a gene. CDR3 in DNA: TGTGCCAGCAGCTCAGCCGGACTAGCGGGACCCTACGAGCAGTACTTC. Amino acid sequence: CASSSAGLAGPYEQYF.

The V and J genes are TRBV5-4 and TRBJ1-3, with D perhaps matching TRBD1 (6 bases). The CDR3 spans 12 residues. V was shortened by 1 base and J by 8 bases, with 7 bases between the two germline ends. Germline-derived CDR1 and CDR2 are SGHNT and YYREEE (reference sequence). The CDR3 DNA is TGTGCCAGCAGCTTGAGGGGGGACACCATATATTTT. This encodes CASSLRGDTIYF.

This clone was seen a few times. The chain employs TRBV9 and TRBJ1-2; D not certain. CDR3 length equals 13 residues. Germline V gives CDR1 SGDLS, CDR2 YYNGEE. V was pared by 0 bases and J by 6 bases, with 9 bases between. Written as DNA, the CDR3 is TGTGCCAGCAGCGTAGGGCAGATTGATGGCTACACCTTC. This encodes CASSVGQIDGYTF.

The chain couples TRBV5-6 to TRBJ2-2; unclear D gene. The CDR3 length is 13 residues. Germline V CDR1 and CDR2: SGHDT, YYEEEE. With 2 bases removed from V and 6 bases from J, the gap between germline ends came to 8 bases. The CDR3 protein is CASSLSMAGELFF. Written as DNA, the CDR3 is TGTGCCAGCAGCTTAAGTATGGCCGGGGAGCTGTTTTTT.

The chain employs TRBV19 and TRBJ2-3, with 7 positions matching TRBD2. CDR1 and CDR2 (germline): LNHDA, SQIVND (reference sequence). This CDR3 contains 16 residues. J lost 4 bases, V lost 3 bases, and 10 bases had no gene match. The CDR3 region is CASSIGWEGSADTQYF. CDR3 sequence (DNA): TGTGCCAGTAGTATCGGGTGGGAGGGAAGCGCAGATACGCAGTATTTT.

The chain links TRBV6-1 to TRBJ1-5, with TRBD1 as a possible D gene (5 bases). Germline-derived CDR1 and CDR2 are MNHNS and SASEGT. The CDR3 sequence is 16 residues long. V shed 2 bases and J shed 7 bases, with 18 bases lying between them. The CDR3 DNA follows: TGTGCCAGCAGTGAATTTAGACCAGCGGGGGGACAGCCCCAGCATTTT. This codes for CASSEFRPAGGQPQHF.

The gene calls are TRBV7-2 and TRBJ1-4, with a tentative D call TRBD1 (5 bases). Trimming stripped 4 bases from V and 7 bases from J, with 13 bases between. This CDR3 contains 14 residues. Germline loops: CDR1 SGHTA, CDR2 FQGNSA. The CDR3, as DNA: TGTGCCAGCAGCTGGGGGGGTTTTACTGAAAAACTGTTTTTT. Translation: CASSWGGFTEKLFF.

A single count supports this clone. This chain joins TRBV6-5 and TRBJ2-3, with TRBD2 identical over 9 bases. This CDR3 has 16 amino acids. Trimming took 0 bases from V and 2 from J; bases not matched to a gene: 3. The germline V gene has CDR1 MNHEY and CDR2 SVGAGI. In nucleotides, the CDR3 is TGTGCCAGCAGTTACTCCCCTAGCGGGGCCACAGATACGCAGTATTTT. Its protein is CASSYSPSGATDTQYF.

This sequence joins TRBV5-1 and TRBJ2-5, with D perhaps matching TRBD2 (5 bases). Germline V gene sequence: CDR1 SGHRS, CDR2 YFSETQ. V lost 4 bases to trimming and J lost 5 bases, with 21 bases between them. This CDR3 spans 16 amino acids. DNA of the CDR3: TGCGCCAGCAGCCCTTTTCCCCGAGCGGAAGTGGAGACCCAGTACTTC. Amino acid sequence: CASSPFPRAEVETQYF.

The chain employs TRBV10-3 and TRBJ2-7; 9 bases match TRBD1. CDR3 length equals 14 residues. Trimming at V came to 8 bases and at J to 7 bases, leaving 12 bases not matched to a gene. Per germline, CDR1 ENHRY and CDR2 SYGVKD. The CDR3 DNA sequence: TGTGCCATCGGTTGGACAGGGGAACTACGAGAGCAGTACTTC. Protein: CAIGWTGELREQYF.

The chain has TRBV6-5 and TRBJ2-2; 9 positions match TRBD1. CDR1 MNHEY and CDR2 SVGAGI come from the germline V gene. V lost 2 bases and J lost 1; bases outside the gene matches: 2. This CDR3 region has 16 residues. CDR3 DNA: TGTGCCAGCAGTTACCAGGGACAGGGGAACACCGGGGAGCTGTTTTTT. Its translation is CASSYQGQGNTGELFF.

The V and J genes are TRBV25-1 and TRBJ1-1; unclear D gene. The ends were cut back, 3 bases at V and 4 bases at J, with 3 bases in the middle. The V gene's germline CDR1 is MGHDK and CDR2 SYGVNS. This CDR3 is 11 amino acids long. CDR3: CASSELTEAFF. CDR3 nucleotide sequence: TGTGCCAGCAGTGAGCTCACTGAAGCTTTCTTT.

The chain combines TRBV7-2 with TRBJ1-4; the match to TRBD1 covers 7 bases. The germline V gene has CDR1 SGHTA and CDR2 FQGNSA. The V and J ends lost 2 bases and 0 bases, in that order; junction bases with no gene match: 0. The CDR3 consists of 15 residues. The CDR3 here is CASSLQGATNEKLFF. The DNA of the CDR3 is TGTGCCAGCAGCTTACAGGGGGCAACTAATGAAAAACTGTTTTTT.

This clone was seen once. CDR3 residues: CASKGTDTQYF. CDR3 nucleotides: TGTGCCAGTAAAGGAACAGATACGCAGTATTTT. The genes are TRBV25-1 and TRBJ2-3; no clear D gene. CDR1 MGHDK and CDR2 SYGVNS come from the germline V gene. CDR3 length: 11 residues. Trimming cost V 9 bases and J 3 bases, with 7 bases left between them. Looking up the rest from reference TRBV25-1 and TRBJ2-3 gives the full variable domain: EADIYQTPRYLVIGTGKKITLECSQTMGHDKMYWYQQDPGMELHLIHYSYGVNSTEKGDLSSESTVSRIRTEHFPLTLESARPSHTSQYLCASKGTDTQYFGPGTRLTVL.